This entry lists 20 T cell receptor beta chains sequenced from one sample in a study of blood T cells in healthy people across ages (dated by TCRdb to 2014 to 2015). Receptor amplification or capture employed 5' RACE. Instrument used: Illumina HiSeq 2500. The second PCR ran for roughly 7 to 11 cycles and used a J-beta primer mix along with a sample-barcoded 5' primer. TCRdb trimmed public reads at Q25 via fastp, called clones via MiXCR and kept in-frame beta chains. Each CDR3 protein gets just one entry, which takes the most common genes and DNA from the rows behind it. This sample lists over 1.5 million distinct CDR3 sequences; around 50% were detected once. The ten biggest clones cover roughly 2.1% of the sample. The specimen was blood. The receptors stem from a woman in her forties in good health.

The CDR3: CSGSDRLKNIQYF. In DNA form, the CDR3 reads TGCAGTGGCTCGGACAGGCTCAAAAACATTCAGTACTTC. The chain carries TRBV20-1 and TRBJ2-5; 7 bases match TRBD1. The end of the DNA fits TRBJ2-4 better, so the J call may be wrong. Per the germline V gene, CDR1 is DFQATT and CDR2 is SNEGSKA (reference sequence). CDR3 length equals 13 residues.

This clonotype was found a few times. The chain combines TRBV4-1 with TRBJ2-1; TRBD1 matches at 8 bases. The V gene's germline CDR1 is MGHRA and CDR2 YSYEKL. This CDR3 region has 16 residues. Unmatched junction bases numbered 9, after V lost 3 bases and J lost 5 bases. This CDR3 reads CASSQQPGQVDNEQFF. CDR3 bases: TGCGCCAGCAGCCAGCAACCGGGACAGGTTGACAATGAGCAGTTCTTC.

The V call is TRBV4-2, the J call TRBJ1-3; D may be TRBD1 (6 bases). CDR1 is LGHNA, CDR2 YNFKEQ, per germline. The V and J ends lost 4 bases and 0 bases respectively, with 13 bases between them. CDR3 length: 16 residues. CDR3 sequence (DNA): TGTGCCAGCAGCCCACAACAGGGATCCTCTGGAAACACCATATATTTT. Translating gives CASSPQQGSSGNTIYF.

The V and J genes are TRBV6-5 and TRBJ2-5, with 9 bases identical to TRBD1. Germline loops: CDR1 MNHEY, CDR2 SVGAGI. This CDR3 spans 14 amino acids. With V trimmed by 6 bases and J by 2 bases, 4 bases remained unmatched. CDR3 in DNA: TGTGCCAGCAGGAAGGACAGGGGACAAGAGACCCAGTACTTC. This gives the protein CASRKDRGQETQYF.

The gene calls are TRBV20-1 and TRBJ2-3; 9 nucleotides match TRBD2. The germline V gene encodes CDR1 DFQATT and CDR2 SNEGSKA (reference sequence). The CDR3 sequence is 16 residues long. J lost 1 base, V lost 0 bases, and 5 bases had no gene match. CDR3 in DNA: TGCAGTGCTAGAGACCCCTCTAGCGGGGGCACAGATACGCAGTATTTT. Its protein is CSARDPSSGGTDTQYF.

This clonotype showed up just once. The chain carries TRBV11-2 and TRBJ2-3; tentatively, D is TRBD1 (6 bases). The CDR3 spans 17 residues. CDR1 is SGHAT, CDR2 FQNNGV, per germline. Trimming took 2 bases from V and 5 from J, leaving 20 bases between them. CDR3 nucleotides: TGTGCCAGCAGCTTAAGCCTTTTACAGGGAAAAAAAGATACGCAGTATTTT. Protein: CASSLSLLQGKKDTQYF.

This clonotype occurred a few times. A much larger clone lies a single base off, so this may be a read error. The V gene is TRBV5-5, the J gene TRBJ1-6, with D possibly TRBD1 on 5 matching bases. CDR3 length: 13 residues. The V gene's germline CDR1 is SGHKS and CDR2 YYEKEE (reference sequence). The CDR3 sequence is CASSLDRLPPPHF. Here the CDR3 DNA reads TGTGCCAGCAGCTTGGACAGGTTACCACCCCCCCACTTT. Using reference TRBV5-5 and TRBJ1-6 for the parts outside the CDR3, the full variable domain is DAGVTQSPTHLIKTRGQQVTLRCSPISGHKSVSWYQQVLGQGPQFIFQYYEKEERGRGNFPDRFSARQFPNYSSELNVNALLLGDSALYLCASSLDRLPPPHFGNGTRLTVT.

This clonotype was found a few times. The CDR3 bases are TGTGCCAGCAGTGTGGACAGGGGGTTATTCAATGAGCAGTTCTTC. Encoded protein: CASSVDRGLFNEQFF. The genes are TRBV28 and TRBJ2-1; 10 nucleotides align to TRBD1. Germline loops: CDR1 MDHEN, CDR2 SYDVKM. Losses at the gene ends were 5 bases for V and 6 bases for J; bases not matched to a gene: 7. This CDR3 region has 15 residues.

The J gene is TRBJ1-2, the V gene TRBV5-1; D is unresolved. This CDR3 is 15 amino acids long. The germline gives CDR1 SGHRS, CDR2 YFSETQ. V gave up 4 bases and J gave up 3 bases, with 16 bases separating them. In DNA form, the CDR3 reads TGCGCCAGCAGCCTACGATCGGACGGACACTATGGCTACACCTTC. It translates to CASSLRSDGHYGYTF.

This clonotype was seen a few times. The rearrangement links TRBV7-2 to TRBJ2-3; 7 nucleotides align to TRBD1. Germline V gene sequence: CDR1 SGHTA, CDR2 FQGNSA. CDR3 length: 16 amino acids. V was clipped by 6 bases and J by 1 base; unmatched bases: 10. This chain's CDR3 is CASRKGATRGTDTQYF. CDR3 nucleotide sequence: TGTGCCAGCAGAAAGGGGGCCACTCGGGGCACAGATACGCAGTATTTT. The full variable domain, rest sourced from reference TRBV7-2 and TRBJ2-3, is GAGVSQSPSNKVTEKGKDVELRCDPISGHTALYWYRQSLGQGLEFLIYFQGNSAPDKSGLPSDRFSAERTGGSVSTLTIQRTQQEDSAVYLCASRKGATRGTDTQYFGPGTRLTVL.

This chain joins TRBV6-2 or TRBV6-3 and TRBJ1-6; D is ambiguous. CDR1 and CDR2 from the germline V gene are MNHEY and SVGEGT. The CDR3 covers 16 residues. V lost 6 bases, J lost 0 bases, and 12 bases lay in between. CDR3 amino acids: CASRTDGSSYNSPLHF. DNA for the CDR3: TGTGCCAGCAGGACCGACGGGAGCTCCTATAATTCACCCCTCCACTTT.

The chain carries TRBV6-6 and TRBJ2-1, with D perhaps TRBD1 or TRBD2 (5 bases each). Germline values: CDR1 MNHNY, CDR2 SVGAGI (reference sequence). Trimming cost V 9 bases and J 2 bases, with 17 bases left between them. CDR3 size: 15 residues. DNA for the CDR3: TGTGCCAGTCAGGGAGAGGGTGTCACCTACAATGAGCAGTTCTTC. Protein: CASQGEGVTYNEQFF.

This clonotype came up a few times. The chain links TRBV24-1 to TRBJ2-7; possible D gene TRBD1, 5 bases. CDR1 is KGHDR and CDR2 is SFDVKD in the germline V gene. V was clipped by 2 bases and J by 4 bases, with 11 bases between them. The CDR3 has 14 residues. The DNA of the CDR3 is TGTGCCACCAGTGATTGGACAACTCAATACGAGCAGTACTTC. It is translated as CATSDWTTQYEQYF.

This rearrangement joins TRBV27 to TRBJ2-4; 10 bases agree with TRBD2. The J call may be faulty, since TRBJ2-7 better matches the DNA end. The CDR3 is 14 amino acids. CDR1 and CDR2 from the germline V gene are MNHEY and SMNVEV (reference sequence). CDR3 nucleotides: TGTGCCAGCAGCCTAGCGGGGGAGGGCTCCGAGCAGTACTTC. Amino acid sequence: CASSLAGEGSEQYF.

The chain links TRBV6-2 or TRBV6-3 to TRBJ2-3; TRBD1 is a possible D gene (5 bases). Trimming removed 1 base from V and 4 bases from J, with 18 bases in between. This CDR3 spans 17 amino acids. From germline, CDR1 is MNHEY and CDR2 SVGEGT. The CDR3 DNA is TGTGCCAGCAGTTACTATACAGGCCCTCTTGTCCCAGATACGCAGTATTTT. It yields the protein CASSYYTGPLVPDTQYF.

J is TRBJ2-7 and V is TRBV5-1; D uncertain. Germline assignment: CDR1 SGHRS and CDR2 YFSETQ. The V end lost 0 bases, the J end lost 9 bases, and 10 bases lay between the germline ends. The CDR3 runs to 12 residues. The CDR3 here is CASSLDRHGQYF. In DNA form, the CDR3 reads TGCGCCAGCAGCTTGGACCGGCACGGGCAGTACTTC.

Only a few counts were recorded for this clonotype. This chain's CDR3 is CASSLTGGPHNYGYTF. DNA of the CDR3: TGTGCCAGCAGTTTAACGGGTGGGCCCCATAACTATGGCTACACCTTC. J is TRBJ1-2 and V is TRBV27; no definite D call. In germline, CDR1 is MNHEY, CDR2 SMNVEV (reference sequence). This CDR3 has 16 residues. Trimming shortened V by 2 bases and J by 1 base, and 14 bases separated the two germline ends.

This clonotype was seen only once. This chain links TRBV12-3 or TRBV12-4 with TRBJ2-7; no clear D. Trimming left V 6 bases short and J 0 bases short, with 12 bases between. The CDR3 contains 14 residues. CDR3 DNA sequence: TGTGCCAGCAGCCTTCACCATAGCTCCTACGAGCAGTACTTC. This translates into CASSLHHSSYEQYF.

The V and J genes are TRBV7-3 and TRBJ1-2; D is undetermined. Trimming took 1 base from V and 9 from J, leaving 21 bases between them. Germline V gives CDR1 SGHTA, CDR2 FQGTGA. The CDR3 has 16 residues. CDR3 in amino acids: CASSLIFEVRSSSYTF. As DNA, the CDR3 is TGTGCCAGCAGCTTAATCTTTGAGGTCCGAAGCTCTAGCTACACCTTC.

The V call is TRBV4-2, the J call TRBJ2-5; perhaps TRBD1 as D (6 bases). Germline CDR1 reads LGHNA; CDR2 reads YNFKEQ. Trimming pared 4 bases from V and 5 bases from J, leaving 14 bases between. The CDR3 is made up of 14 amino acids. The CDR3 is CASSPDTGIETQYF. In nucleotides, the CDR3 is TGTGCCAGCAGCCCAGATACAGGGATCGAGACCCAGTACTTC.